The 7 T cell receptor beta chains below all came from one sample that was sequenced in a study of blood T cells in healthy people across ages. Primers used in a second PCR of about 6 to 11 cycles were a sample-barcoded 5' primer and a J-beta primer mix. TCRdb re-called the 5' RACE reads with MiXCR, one entry per CDR3 protein. The sample lists 600,000 to 650,000 distinct CDR3 sequences; roughly 58% were seen once. Specimen: blood. The receptor set was obtained from a man aged 55 to 70 in good health.

CDR3 coding DNA: TGCAGTGCACGGAGGGTGCCCTATAATTCACCCCTCCACTTT. Its translation is CSARRVPYNSPLHF. The V gene is TRBV20-1, the J gene TRBJ1-6; D is unresolved. Per the germline V gene, CDR1 is DFQATT and CDR2 is SNEGSKA (reference sequence). V was clipped by 6 bases and J by 2 bases, with 11 bases between them. The CDR3 is 14 amino acids.

The J gene is TRBJ2-5, the V gene TRBV5-1; 7 positions match TRBD2. Trimming cost V 4 bases and J 7 bases; bases outside gene matches: 7. The germline V gene encodes CDR1 SGHRS and CDR2 YFSETQ. This CDR3 has 13 residues. The CDR3 DNA follows: TGCGCCAGCAGCCCGACTAGCCCGGGGACCCAGTACTTC. Protein product: CASSPTSPGTQYF.

The rearrangement uses TRBV29-1 and TRBJ2-1; a possible D gene is TRBD1 (6 bases). Germline V gives CDR1 SQVTM, CDR2 ANQGSEA. CDR3 length equals 14 residues. Trimming cost V 4 bases and J 7 bases, with 17 bases left between them. The CDR3: CSVAPYRVGNEQFF. CDR3 bases: TGCAGCGTTGCCCCTTACAGGGTAGGGAATGAGCAGTTCTTC.

This chain connects TRBV10-3 to TRBJ1-6, with 8 bases matching TRBD1. The CDR3 covers 16 residues. J lost 7 bases, V lost 3 bases, and 8 bases had no gene match. Germline V CDR1 and CDR2: ENHRY, SYGVKD. This CDR3 is CAISDRTGHLNSPLHF. The CDR3 coding sequence is TGTGCCATCAGTGATAGGACAGGGCATCTGAATTCACCCCTCCACTTT.

The chain employs TRBV4-3 and TRBJ2-7; D is perhaps TRBD1 (5 bases). The germline V and J ends were trimmed by 0 bases and 3 bases, with 12 bases remaining between them. The CDR3 has 15 residues. Germline CDR1 is LGHNA and CDR2 is YSLEER. This chain's CDR3 is CASSQEGVGNYEQYF. The CDR3 DNA reads as TGCGCCAGCAGCCAAGAAGGGGTGGGGAACTACGAGCAGTACTTC.

The V and J genes are TRBV7-9 and TRBJ2-4, with D possibly called TRBD1 or TRBD2 (6 bases each). TRBJ2-7 explains the end of the DNA better; the J call may be wrong. The CDR3 covers 14 residues. From germline, CDR1 is SEHNR and CDR2 FQNEAQ (reference sequence). CDR3 amino acids: CASSPNGGAGEQYF. In DNA, the CDR3 is TGTGCCAGCAGTCCTAACGGGGGCGCGGGCGAGCAGTACTTC.

This clonotype was detected ten times or more. The V call is TRBV12-3 or TRBV12-4, the J call TRBJ1-2; 8 bases are shared with TRBD1. This CDR3 has 13 residues. Trimming removed 3 bases from V and 7 bases from J; junction bases left unmatched: 4. The CDR3 loop reads CASSFRGPFGYTF. CDR3 coding DNA: TGTGCCAGCAGTTTCAGGGGGCCATTTGGCTACACCTTC.